Below, 5 T cell receptor beta chains from the same sample are listed, as sequenced in a study of T-cell reconstitution after alpha-beta-depleted transplantation in children. Construction of the TCRbeta library involved unique molecular identifiers. TCRdb re-called the PCR reads through MiXCR, storing one row per CDR3 protein. In the table there are around 410,000 distinct CDR3 sequences, roughly 10% of which are singletons. The sample was PBMCs from the stem cell graft donor, taken from the stem cell graft. The receptors were gathered from a human donor who donated a stem cell graft to a child with acute myeloid leukemia.

This chain uses TRBV6-1 with TRBJ2-1, with 7 nucleotides matching TRBD1. CDR1 MNHNS and CDR2 SASEGT come from the germline V gene. CDR3 length equals 19 residues. With V trimmed by 1 base and J by 1 base, 13 bases remained unmatched. As DNA, the CDR3 is TGTGCCAGCAGTGAAGACGACAGGGATCTGATATCGTCCTACAATGAGCAGTTCTTC. This translates into CASSEDDRDLISSYNEQFF.

This clonotype was detected a few times. The gene calls are TRBV6-2 or TRBV6-3 and TRBJ1-2; possibly TRBD1 for D (6 bases). The CDR3 loop spans 17 amino acids. With 6 bases removed from V and 8 bases from J, the gap between germline ends came to 28 bases. CDR1 and CDR2 (germline): MNHEY, SVGEGT. The CDR3 DNA reads as TGTGCCAGCAGCCAGACAACCCCAGGGGTAATATCCGGCGGCTACACCTTC. Amino acids: CASSQTTPGVISGGYTF.

This clonotype was detected many times. This chain uses TRBV6-5 with TRBJ2-7; 9 bases map to TRBD1. Germline lookup yields CDR1 MNHEY and CDR2 SVGAGI. V was clipped by 7 bases and J by 5 bases; unmatched bases: 3. The CDR3 consists of 12 residues. The CDR3 is CASKDRGHEQYF. The CDR3 nucleotides are TGTGCCAGCAAGGACAGGGGCCACGAGCAGTACTTC.

In this sample, this clonotype turned up many times. The J gene is TRBJ2-2, the V gene TRBV15, with D possibly matching TRBD2 (6 bases). Germline values: CDR1 LNHNV, CDR2 YYDKDF (reference sequence). The CDR3 is 17 residues long. Trimming pared 0 bases from V and 2 bases from J, leaving 13 bases between. The CDR3 sequence: CATSREAGQVNTGELFF. The DNA for the CDR3 is TGTGCCACCAGCAGAGAGGCGGGGCAGGTTAACACCGGGGAGCTGTTTTTT. Supplemented by reference TRBV15 and TRBJ2-2, the full variable domain reads DAMVIQNPRYQVTQFGKPVTLSCSQTLNHNVMYWYQQKSSQAPKLLFHYYDKDFNNEADTPDNFQSRRPNTSFCFLDIRSPGLGDTAMYLCATSREAGQVNTGELFFGEGSRLTVL.

This sequence joins TRBV4-1 and TRBJ2-5, with TRBD1 as a possible D gene (5 bases). V lost 1 base, J lost 1 base, and 7 bases lay in between. CDR3 length: 14 residues. Germline V gives CDR1 MGHRA, CDR2 YSYEKL. The CDR3 nucleotides read TGCGCCAGCAGCCAAGGAACAGGCCAAGAGACCCAGTACTTC. It codes for CASSQGTGQETQYF.